This T cell receptor (beta chain) was found in a study of blood T cells in healthy people across ages. Study results and limitations: Both naive CD4+ cell counts and diversity were greater in long-lived donors than in aged donors.

Staff drew around 10 milliliters of peripheral blood from each donor. Total RNA was isolated from each sample in quantities of at least 5.5 micrograms. V shed 5 bases, J shed 5 bases, and the junction held 5 bases outside the gene matches. The CDR3 length is 14 residues. CDR1 LNHNV and CDR2 YYDKDF come from the germline V gene (reference sequence). In its sample, this clonotype was seen a few times. As yet, its antigen is unknown. PCR was performed a second time for roughly 7 to 11 cycles using a sample-barcoded 5' primer and a J-beta primer mix. Via MiXCR, TCRdb re-called the 5' RACE reads, giving one row per CDR3 protein. In the table there are nearly 1 million distinct CDR3 sequences, roughly 51% of which are singletons.

Input material: blood. The sequence was collected from a woman aged 55-75 years in good health. The chain combines TRBV15 with TRBJ2-5; 10 bases agree with TRBD2. The CDR3 DNA is TGTGCCACCAGCTCAAAGCGGGAGGGGGAGACCCAGTACTTC. Its protein product is CATSSKREGETQYF.